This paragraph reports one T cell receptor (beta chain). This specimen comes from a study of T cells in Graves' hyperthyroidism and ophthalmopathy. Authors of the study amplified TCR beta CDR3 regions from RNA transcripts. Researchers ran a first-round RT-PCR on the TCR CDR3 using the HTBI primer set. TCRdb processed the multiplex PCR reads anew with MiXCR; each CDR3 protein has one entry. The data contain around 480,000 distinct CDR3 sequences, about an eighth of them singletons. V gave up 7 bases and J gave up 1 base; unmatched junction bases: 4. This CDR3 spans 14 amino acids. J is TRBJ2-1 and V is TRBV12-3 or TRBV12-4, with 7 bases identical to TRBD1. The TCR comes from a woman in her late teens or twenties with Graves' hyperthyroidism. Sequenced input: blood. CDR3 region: CASNEGQSYNEQFF. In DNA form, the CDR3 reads TGTGCCAGCAACGAGGGACAGTCCTACAATGAGCAGTTCTTC.